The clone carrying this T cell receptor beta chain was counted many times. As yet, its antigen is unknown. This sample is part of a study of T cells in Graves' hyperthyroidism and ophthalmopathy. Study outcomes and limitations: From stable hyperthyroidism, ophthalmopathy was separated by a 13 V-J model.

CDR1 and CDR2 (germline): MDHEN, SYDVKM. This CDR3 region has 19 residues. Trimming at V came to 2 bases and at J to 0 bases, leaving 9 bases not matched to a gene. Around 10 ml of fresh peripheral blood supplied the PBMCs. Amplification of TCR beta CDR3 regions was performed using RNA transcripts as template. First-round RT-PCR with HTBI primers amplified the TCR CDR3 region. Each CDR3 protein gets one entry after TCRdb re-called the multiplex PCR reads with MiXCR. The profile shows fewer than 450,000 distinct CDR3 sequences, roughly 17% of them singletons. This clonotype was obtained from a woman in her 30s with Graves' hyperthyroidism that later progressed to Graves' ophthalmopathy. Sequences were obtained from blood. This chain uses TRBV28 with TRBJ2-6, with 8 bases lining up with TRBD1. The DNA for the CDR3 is TGTGCCAGCAGTTTAAAACCGGGACAGGCAAGCTCTGGGGCCAACGTCCTGACTTTC. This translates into CASSLKPGQASSGANVLTF.